A selection of T cell receptor beta chains follows, all from one sample in a study of blood T cell repertoires in COVID-19. Sequencing was performed with immunoSEQ multiplex PCR; in TCRdb, only in-frame clones are kept and a portion is missing. The profile shows a few hundred thousand clones, 87% of them singletons. Sequenced input: peripheral blood. The receptor set was obtained from a woman in her 50s who had recovered from COVID-19. Both conserved end residues are part of each CDR3. A D gene is named only where the DNA matches it firmly. Size is stated for part of the rows, as once, few or many counts, or as a class when the clone is expanded.

V gene,J gene,clone size,D gene,CDR3 DNA,CDR3 protein
TRBV5-4,TRBJ1-2,NA,NA,TGTGCCAGCAGCTTGGAGGGGGGGTTGGGTGGCTACACCTTC,CASSLEGGLGGYTF
TRBV25-1,TRBJ2-2,NA,TRBD2,TGTGCCAGCAAACTAGCGGGAGTTACCGGGGAGCTGTTTTTT,CASKLAGVTGELFF
TRBV6-5,TRBJ1-3,many,NA,TGTGCCAGCAGGGGGCCTGGAAACACCATATATTTT,CASRGPGNTIYF
TRBV3-1/TRBV3-2,TRBJ2-7,NA,TRBD2,TGTGCCAGCAGTGGTAGCGGGGGGTCAGATTCCTACGAGCAGTACTTC,CASSGSGGSDSYEQYF
TRBV7-2,TRBJ1-2,NA,TRBD1,TGTGCCAGCAGCTTAGCATGGGACAGGGTGAGCTACACCTTC,CASSLAWDRVSYTF
TRBV2,TRBJ1-4,NA,TRBD1,TGTGCCACCGGGACAGGGGTTATTTCGAATGAAAAACTGTTTTTT,CATGTGVISNEKLFF
TRBV28,TRBJ2-7,NA,TRBD1,TGTGCCAGCAGGCTTAACAGGGGGCCCTACGAGCAGTACTTC,CASRLNRGPYEQYF
TRBV29-1,TRBJ1-3,NA,NA,TGCAGCGTTGGTGTCAGCTCTGGAAACACCATATATTTT,CSVGVSSGNTIYF
TRBV7-2,TRBJ2-1,NA,NA,TGTGCCAGCAGCCAGACCTACAATGAGCAGTTCTTC,CASSQTYNEQFF
TRBV28,TRBJ1-5,few,NA,TGTGCCAGCAGTCGGGTGGCCGACCGGACCCAGCATTTT,CASSRVADRTQHF
TRBV29-1,TRBJ1-5,few,TRBD1,TGCAGCGCGGGGACAGGGCCAAGCAATCAGCCCCAGCATTTT,CSAGTGPSNQPQHF
TRBV6-2/TRBV6-3,TRBJ2-5,NA,TRBD2,TGTGCCAGCAGTCGGGCGGGAGGGCCAGAGACCCAGTACTTC,CASSRAGGPETQYF
TRBV11-2,TRBJ1-4,NA,NA,TGTGCCAGCAGCTCCCGAGGAGTAAATGAAAAACTGTTTTTT,CASSSRGVNEKLFF
TRBV6-5,TRBJ2-7,few,TRBD2,TGTGCCAGCAGTTCAGCGGGACGGGGGTACGAGCAGTACTTC,CASSSAGRGYEQYF
TRBV6-5,TRBJ2-3,NA,NA,TGTGCCAGCAGTTCCCCCCGGAGCACAGATACGCAGTATTTT,CASSSPRSTDTQYF
TRBV4-2,TRBJ2-3,NA,TRBD2,TGTGCCAGCAGGAAATCGGGACTAGCTGTTACAGATACGCAGTATTTT,CASRKSGLAVTDTQYF
TRBV19,TRBJ1-5,NA,NA,TGTGCCAGTAGCCACGACAGATATGATCAGCCCCAGCATTTT,CASSHDRYDQPQHF
TRBV6-1,TRBJ1-1,NA,NA,TGTGCCAGCAGTGAAACTGGCGGCCGAGAAGCTTTCTTT,CASSETGGREAFF
TRBV25-1,TRBJ2-5,NA,TRBD2,TGTGCCAGCAGCCCATCCAGCGGGGGGCAAGAGACCCAGTACTTC,CASSPSSGGQETQYF
TRBV15,TRBJ2-1,NA,TRBD2,TGTGCCACCAGCAGGGTAAGGACTAGCGGGAGTATTAATGAGCAGTTCTTC,CATSRVRTSGSINEQFF
TRBV30,TRBJ1-2,NA,NA,TGTGCCTGGAGACAGCCCTATGGCTACACCTTC,CAWRQPYGYTF
TRBV19,TRBJ1-5,NA,NA,TGTGCCACCGGGGACAAGGATCAGCCCCAGCATTTT,CATGDKDQPQHF
TRBV2,TRBJ1-1,NA,TRBD1,TGTGCCAGCAGCCGGGACAGGGGCAACACTGAAGCTTTCTTT,CASSRDRGNTEAFF
TRBV19,TRBJ2-3,NA,TRBD2,TGTGCCAGTAACACCGGGACTACCAACACAGATACGCAGTATTTT,CASNTGTTNTDTQYF
TRBV19,TRBJ2-1,NA,NA,TGTGCCAGTAGTACCCTAAGTAGTGATGAGCAGTTCTTC,CASSTLSSDEQFF
TRBV4-2,TRBJ1-3,NA,NA,TGTGCCAGCAGCCAAGCGGTAGGGGTTTTCGGATCTGGAAACACCATATATTTT,CASSQAVGVFGSGNTIYF
TRBV7-2,TRBJ1-1,NA,NA,TGTGCCAGCAGCTTAGATGGGACACCAGACACTGAAGCTTTCTTT,CASSLDGTPDTEAFF
TRBV27,TRBJ2-1,once,TRBD1,TGTGCCAGCAGCTTCACAGGGGAATCCTACAATGAGCAGTTCTTC,CASSFTGESYNEQFF
TRBV6-5,TRBJ2-1,NA,TRBD2,TGTGCCAGCAGTAATAGCGGGGGTTACAATGAGCAGTTCTTC,CASSNSGGYNEQFF
TRBV3-1/TRBV3-2,TRBJ1-1,few,TRBD1,TGTGCCAGCAGCCTAGGGACAGGGGTGAACACTGAAGCTTTCTTT,CASSLGTGVNTEAFF
TRBV7-2,TRBJ2-5,NA,TRBD2,TGTGCCAGCAGCAGGACTAGCGGGAGGGCCGGTGAGACCCAGTACTTC,CASSRTSGRAGETQYF
TRBV10-3,TRBJ1-6,NA,NA,TGTGCCATCAGTGAGTCAAAGGGGTCTAGTAATTCACCCCTCCACTTT,CAISESKGSSNSPLHF
TRBV20-1,TRBJ1-5,NA,NA,TGCAGTGCTAGTAACGCGTTTGGCAATCAGCCCCAGCATTTT,CSASNAFGNQPQHF
TRBV19,TRBJ1-5,once,NA,TGTGCCAGTAGCCGAGACAGAAATCAGCCCCAGCATTTT,CASSRDRNQPQHF
TRBV2,TRBJ2-3,NA,TRBD1,TGTGCCAGCAGCGCCGGGACAGGGACGCAGTATTTT,CASSAGTGTQYF
TRBV6-2/TRBV6-3,TRBJ1-5,NA,NA,TGTGCCAGCAGTTATCGAGGGGGTCAGCCCCAGCATTTT,CASSYRGGQPQHF
TRBV30,TRBJ1-1,NA,NA,TGTGCCTGGCAAACAGTCACCCCTGCGGCTTTCTTT,CAWQTVTPAAFF
TRBV6-5,TRBJ2-3,NA,TRBD2,TGTGCCAGCAAAACTAGCGGGAGCACAGATACGCAGTATTTT,CASKTSGSTDTQYF
TRBV4-1,TRBJ2-2,NA,NA,TGCGCCAGCAGCCGCACAGTCACCGGGGAGCTGTTTTTT,CASSRTVTGELFF
TRBV19,TRBJ2-6,few,NA,TGTGCCAGTAGCGGACAGTTCTCTGGGGCCAACGTCCTGACTTTC,CASSGQFSGANVLTF
TRBV9,TRBJ2-2,NA,TRBD1,TGTGCCAGCAGCGTAGTGACAGGGGGTAACACCGGGGAGCTGTTTTTT,CASSVVTGGNTGELFF
TRBV11-2,TRBJ2-6,NA,TRBD1,TGTGCCAGCAGCTTCGTCGGCAGGGGGCGTTACGGGGCCAACGTCCTGACTTTC,CASSFVGRGRYGANVLTF
TRBV5-1,TRBJ2-2,once,TRBD2,TGCGCCAGCAAATTCGGACTAGCGGGAACCGGGGAGCTGTTTTTT,CASKFGLAGTGELFF
TRBV28,TRBJ2-6,few,NA,TGTGCCAGCAGCCGACCAGGGGTTTTGGGGGCCAACGTCCTGACTTTC,CASSRPGVLGANVLTF
TRBV29-1,TRBJ2-2,NA,TRBD2,TGCAGCGTTGGACTGGGGACTAGCGGATACACCGGGGAGCTGTTTTTT,CSVGLGTSGYTGELFF
TRBV10-3,TRBJ2-7,NA,TRBD1,TGTGCCATCAGTGATCCGGGACAGGGAGTTTGGTACGAGCAGTACTTC,CAISDPGQGVWYEQYF
TRBV5-4,TRBJ1-2,NA,TRBD1,TGTGCCAGCAGCTTCCAGGGGGAGAGGAGCGGCTACACCTTC,CASSFQGERSGYTF
TRBV28,TRBJ2-7,NA,NA,TGTGCCAGCAGGGGCGGGAATCGGTACGAGCAGTACTTC,CASRGGNRYEQYF
TRBV27,TRBJ1-2,many,NA,TGTGCCAGCAGCCCGCAGGGGTCCCCTCTTTATGGCTACACCTTC,CASSPQGSPLYGYTF
TRBV9,TRBJ2-2,once,NA,TGTGCCAGCAGCCTCCGGGGTAACGTCGGGGAGCTGTTTTTT,CASSLRGNVGELFF
TRBV27,TRBJ2-3,once,NA,TGTGCCAGCAGTTTAGGGGGGGCCCCCACAGATACGCAGTATTTT,CASSLGGAPTDTQYF
TRBV2,TRBJ1-1,NA,NA,TGTGCCAGCAGTGAAAGGGCGGCGGGGGAGACTGAAGCTTTCTTT,CASSERAAGETEAFF
TRBV2,TRBJ1-5,few,NA,TGTGCCAGCAGTGAAGCTCAGTATCAGCCCCAGCATTTT,CASSEAQYQPQHF
TRBV7-9,TRBJ1-2,NA,TRBD1,TGTGCCAGCAGCCCCACAGGGGTGTACGGCTACACCTTC,CASSPTGVYGYTF
TRBV19,TRBJ1-1,NA,NA,TGTGCCAGTACGTACAGCCACACTGAAGCTTTCTTT,CASTYSHTEAFF
TRBV7-2,TRBJ2-7,NA,TRBD2,TGTGCCAGCAGCCGGACTAGCGGGGGCGCGTACGAGCAGTACTTC,CASSRTSGGAYEQYF